A selection of T cell receptor beta chains follows, all from one sample in a study of T cell responses to AZD1222 COVID-19 vaccine. Assay: immunoSEQ multiplex PCR; the TCRdb copy retains only in-frame clones and omits some. Of about 150,000 clones listed, roughly 93% are singletons. This specimen was peripheral blood, taken 28 days after the second AZD1222 dose. The receptors shown here come from an adult who received the AZD1222 COVID-19 vaccine. Each CDR3 is given with its conserved first and last residue.

j_call,v_call,cdr3_aa
TRBJ2-1,TRBV7-3,CASSPGLGGNEQFF
TRBJ2-1,TRBV2,CASSDPLAGANNEQFF
TRBJ2-3,TRBV6-5,CASTLPRGGTDTQYF
TRBJ1-3,TRBV7-7,CASSLIAGVPGNTIYF
TRBJ2-7,TRBV11-2,CASSPGNEQYF
TRBJ1-3,TRBV7-9,CASSSQSAGENTIYF
TRBJ2-2,TRBV6-5,CASSYGTGNTGELFF
TRBJ2-7,TRBV5-6,CASSPSSGYEQYF
TRBJ2-7,TRBV9,CASSAGTGLASWEQYF
TRBJ2-7,TRBV7-6,CASSPGQGRGEQYF
TRBJ1-5,TRBV7-8,CASNSAADNQPQHF
TRBJ1-2,TRBV12-3/TRBV12-4,CASIGPSYYGYTF
TRBJ1-6,TRBV4-1,CASSEETGVRRNSPLHF
TRBJ1-1,TRBV4-3,CASSQERLLGNTEAFF
TRBJ1-1,TRBV6-5,CASSYSSWHAEAFF
TRBJ1-3,TRBV28,CASSFTRPTELSGNTIYF
TRBJ1-2,TRBV6-5,CASSNQGFSNYGYTF
TRBJ1-3,TRBV7-9,CASSLGVASGSGNTIYF
TRBJ1-5,TRBV19,CASSIRQGGQPQHF
TRBJ1-3,TRBV12-3/TRBV12-4,CASTLDRRNTIYF
TRBJ1-5,TRBV18,CASSPGTDFQPQHF
TRBJ1-1,TRBV18,CASSEYRDPGEAFF
TRBJ1-5,TRBV5-1,CASKQGSGANQPQHF
TRBJ1-2,TRBV10-3,CAITGGANYGYTF
TRBJ1-5,TRBV6-1,CASSERGNQPQHF
TRBJ1-1,TRBV30,CAWSFSTEAFF
TRBJ1-1,TRBV5-3,CARIPPGTEAFF
TRBJ2-5,TRBV30,CAWSVGAGVQETQYF
TRBJ2-2,TRBV3-1/TRBV3-2,CASSPAYGVANTGELFF
TRBJ1-6,TRBV18,CASSPRDSNSPLHF
TRBJ2-7,TRBV11-3,CASSRVAGTYEQYF